One sample yielded the 25 T cell receptor beta chains listed below, sequenced in a study of brain T cells in children with intractable seizures (dated by TCRdb to the early 2020s). Library construction relied on the immunoSEQ multiplex PCR assay. TCRdb limited this immuneACCESS table to in-frame rearrangements with V and J called. A share of clones is missing; checked studies link under half to unresolved V genes, and the rest is unexplained. The sample table lists about 340,000 clones, over 90% of them with a count of one. The top ten hold around 5% of the sample. Reading the label with the study, this specimen's time point is: blood from clinic visit 5 months post-surgery; TSC patient then seizure free. Sequencing was performed on peripheral blood, taken roughly 5 months after surgery. Receptors originate from a boy under three years old with tuberous sclerosis and intractable seizures.

The rearrangement links TRBV25-1 to TRBJ1-6; 7 nucleotides match TRBD1. The J segment lost 5 bases and the V segment lost 3 bases, leaving 4 bases of the junction unmatched. The CDR3 is 15 amino acids. Germline CDR1 reads MGHDK; CDR2 reads SYGVNS. This CDR3 is CASSDLDRDNSPLHF. DNA for the CDR3: TGTGCCAGCAGTGACCTCGACAGGGATAATTCACCCCTCCACTTT.

The gene calls are TRBV7-9 and TRBJ2-7; 10 positions match TRBD2. With V trimmed by 6 bases and J by 4 bases, 3 bases remained unmatched. CDR1 and CDR2 (germline): SEHNR, FQNEAQ (reference sequence). This CDR3 region has 13 residues. CDR3 bases: TGTGCCAGCAGATCTAGCGGGAGATACGAGCAGTACTTC. Translating gives CASRSSGRYEQYF. The full variable domain, rest sourced from reference TRBV7-9 and TRBJ2-7, is DTGVSQNPRHKITKRGQNVTFRCDPISEHNRLYWYRQTLGQGPEFLTYFQNEAQLEKSRLLSDRFSAERPKGSFSTLEIQRTEQGDSAMYLCASRSSGRYEQYFGPGTRLTVT.

The CDR3: CASSEWRGGSTDTQYF. CDR3 coding DNA: TGTGCCAGCAGTGAGTGGAGGGGAGGGAGCACAGATACGCAGTATTTT. This chain connects TRBV2 to TRBJ2-3, with 7 bases fitting TRBD2. Germline V gene data show CDR1 as SNHLY and CDR2 as FYNNEI. With V trimmed by 3 bases and J by 0 bases, 6 bases remained unmatched. The CDR3 totals 16 residues.

J is TRBJ1-2 and V is TRBV6-5; D might be TRBD1 (6 bases). Trimming left V 6 bases short and J 4 bases short, with 15 bases between. Germline CDR1 MNHEY, CDR2 SVGAGI. This CDR3 has 14 residues. CDR3 bases: TGTGCCAGCAGCGGGGGCCCACCGCCCTATGGCTACACCTTC. Encoded protein: CASSGGPPPYGYTF.

The chain couples TRBV4-2 to TRBJ2-6; D gene uncertain. Germline values: CDR1 LGHNA, CDR2 YNFKEQ. Between the trimmed V and J ends, which lost 0 bases and 0 bases, there was a span of 3 bases. This CDR3 is built from 15 residues. The CDR3 protein is CASSQDNSGANVLTF. The CDR3 DNA follows: TGTGCCAGCAGCCAAGACAACTCTGGGGCCAACGTCCTGACTTTC.

This chain joins TRBV5-6 and TRBJ1-5, with D unresolved. The CDR3 runs 14 residues. Germline-derived CDR1 and CDR2 are SGHDT and YYEEEE. V was pared by 4 bases and J by 4 bases, with 12 bases between. The CDR3 DNA sequence: TGTGCCAGCAGCCTGATCGTAGGGAATCAGCCCCAGCATTTT. Its protein is CASSLIVGNQPQHF.

The rearrangement uses TRBV15 and TRBJ1-3; D call uncertain. The V end was cut by 5 bases, the J end by 7 bases, with 9 bases between. The V gene's germline CDR1 is LNHNV and CDR2 YYDKDF (reference sequence). This CDR3 has 12 amino acids. CDR3 DNA sequence: TGTGCCACCAGCTCTAACCGGAACACCATATATTTT. This translates into CATSSNRNTIYF.

The chain recombines TRBV4-2 with TRBJ2-3; TRBD2 might be the D (6 bases). From germline, CDR1 is LGHNA and CDR2 YNFKEQ. This CDR3 is built from 14 residues. V lost 1 base and J 5 bases, leaving 10 bases between the germline ends. The CDR3 DNA is TGTGCCAGCAGCCAAGTCATGGGGGGAGATACGCAGTATTTT. It translates to CASSQVMGGDTQYF.

The rearrangement joins TRBV5-1 to TRBJ1-3, with D maybe TRBD1 (5 bases). This CDR3 has 15 residues. V was cut by 1 base and J by 2 bases, with 10 bases left in between. Germline values: CDR1 SGHRS, CDR2 YFSETQ. The CDR3 DNA is TGCGCCAGCAGCTTGTCAGGGTGGGCTGGAAACACCATATATTTT. This gives the protein CASSLSGWAGNTIYF.

The rearrangement links TRBV4-1 to TRBJ2-6; D gene uncertain. Trimming shortened V by 4 bases and J by 0 bases, and 10 bases separated the two germline ends. CDR1 is MGHRA, CDR2 YSYEKL, per germline. The CDR3 consists of 16 residues. In nucleotides, the CDR3 is TGCGCCAGCAGCCGAGGTATAGCCTCTGGGGCCAACGTCCTGACTTTC. As protein: CASSRGIASGANVLTF.

The chain couples TRBV10-3 to TRBJ1-2, with 11 positions matching TRBD1. Trimming took 6 bases from V and 8 from J; bases not matched to a gene: 5. CDR1 and CDR2 (germline): ENHRY, SYGVKD. This CDR3 has 13 amino acids. CDR3 residues: CAISQGQGDGYTF. In nucleotides, the CDR3 is TGTGCCATCAGCCAGGGACAGGGGGACGGCTACACCTTC.

For the CDR3, the DNA is TGTGCCAGCAGTGAAATGGGAGTAAAGACCCAGTACTTC. Amino acids: CASSEMGVKTQYF. J is TRBJ2-5 and V is TRBV2; perhaps TRBD2 as D (5 bases). The CDR3 loop spans 13 amino acids. Germline V lookup: CDR1 SNHLY, CDR2 FYNNEI. Trimming cost V 2 bases and J 6 bases, with 10 bases left between them. Full variable domain (remainder filled in from reference TRBV2 and TRBJ2-5): EPEVTQTPSHQVTQMGQEVILRCVPISNHLYFYWYRQILGQKVEFLVSFYNNEISEKSEIFDDQFSVERPDGSNFTLKIRSTKLEDSAMYFCASSEMGVKTQYFGPGTRLLVL.

The rearrangement links TRBV6-1 to TRBJ1-5, with D possibly matching TRBD1 (5 bases). Looked up from germline, CDR1 is MNHNS and CDR2 is SASEGT. The V and J ends lost 0 bases and 7 bases respectively, with 13 bases between them. The CDR3 is 15 residues long. The chain's CDR3 is CASSEAGPFGQPQHF. CDR3 coding DNA: TGTGCCAGCAGTGAAGCGGGACCATTCGGCCAGCCCCAGCATTTT.

The V gene is TRBV5-1, the J gene TRBJ1-4; TRBD1 matches at 7 bases. This CDR3 region has 19 residues. V was clipped by 2 bases and J by 3 bases; unmatched bases: 16. Germline loops: CDR1 SGHRS, CDR2 YFSETQ. The CDR3 loop is CASSLHRQGSRGSNEKLFF. In DNA, the CDR3 is TGCGCCAGCAGCTTACATCGACAGGGCTCTCGCGGTTCTAATGAAAAACTGTTTTTT.

Written as DNA, the CDR3 is TGTGCCTGGGATGTCGGGAGAGTCAGCACAGATACGCAGTATTTT. As protein: CAWDVGRVSTDTQYF. The chain combines TRBV30 with TRBJ2-3, with D possibly being TRBD2 (6 bases). The CDR3 spans 15 residues. V lost 5 bases and J lost 0, with 15 bases in between. CDR1 and CDR2 (germline): GTSNPN, SVGIG (reference sequence).

The chain employs TRBV5-1 and TRBJ2-7; D is unresolved. V shed 7 bases and J shed 7 bases, with 21 bases lying between them. CDR3 length: 14 residues. Germline loops: CDR1 SGHRS, CDR2 YFSETQ. CDR3 nucleotide sequence: TGCGCCAGCGCAACGATAGGACCTGTCGGGGAGCAGTACTTC. This encodes CASATIGPVGEQYF.

In its sample, this clone was seen once. J is TRBJ2-7 and V is TRBV5-4; D is unclear. The germline gives CDR1 SGHNT, CDR2 YYREEE (reference sequence). Trimming took off 0 bases at V and 5 bases at J, with 6 bases between the two ends. This CDR3 spans 12 amino acids. The CDR3 coding sequence is TGTGCCAGCAGCTTGGACTTCGACGAGCAGTACTTC. This encodes CASSLDFDEQYF.

This clone appeared a single time. This rearrangement joins TRBV7-8 to TRBJ2-7, with 7 bases fitting TRBD1. CDR3 size: 14 residues. From germline, CDR1 is SGHVS and CDR2 FQNEAQ. Trimming took 5 bases from V and 3 from J; bases not matched to a gene: 7. CDR3 nucleotides: TGTGCCAGCAGCCAAAACAGGGGCAGCTACGAGCAGTACTTC. This translates into CASSQNRGSYEQYF.

The chain carries TRBV7-9 and TRBJ1-1; D may be TRBD1 (6 bases). Per the germline V gene, CDR1 is SEHNR and CDR2 is FQNEAQ (reference sequence). With 5 bases removed from V and 3 bases from J, the gap between germline ends came to 22 bases. This CDR3 has 17 amino acids. Here the CDR3 reads CASSPYGQTREDTEAFF. The CDR3 bases are TGTGCCAGCAGCCCATACGGACAGACCCGAGAGGACACTGAAGCTTTCTTT.

This clone was picked up a small number of times. The chain employs TRBV6-6 and TRBJ1-6, with 7 bases that match TRBD1. The CDR3 totals 14 residues. Germline assignment: CDR1 MNHNY and CDR2 SVGAGI (reference sequence). Trimming cost V 6 bases and J 8 bases; bases outside gene matches: 7. The CDR3 region is CASSPGGSDSPLHF. As DNA, the CDR3 is TGTGCCAGCAGCCCAGGGGGTTCGGATTCACCCCTCCACTTT.

The V gene is TRBV21-1, the J gene TRBJ2-1; whether TRBD2, the table's D call, matches the DNA was not checked. TRBV21-1 is an annotated pseudogene. This CDR3 has 16 amino acids. The CDR3 sequence is CASSTAGRGGSNEQFF. CDR3 in DNA: TGTGCCAGCAGCACCGCTGGGCGGGGGGGCTCGAATGAGCAGTTCTTC.

The J gene is TRBJ2-5, the V gene TRBV7-9; TRBD2 agrees at 7 bases. The V and J ends lost 5 bases and 5 bases, in that order; junction bases with no gene match: 14. The CDR3 loop spans 16 amino acids. CDR1 and CDR2 (germline): SEHNR, FQNEAQ (reference sequence). DNA of the CDR3: TGTGCCAGCAGCCGAACCGGGTCCCTGGGGGGGGAGACCCAGTACTTC. Translation gives CASSRTGSLGGETQYF.

Here the CDR3 DNA reads TGTGCCAGCAGCCCGGGACAGGGGGTTCGCAACACTGAAGCTTTCTTT. Translated, it gives CASSPGQGVRNTEAFF. The V and J genes are TRBV6-7 and TRBJ1-1; TRBD1 agrees at 11 bases. TRBV6-7 is sorted into the ORF group, with uncertain function. The CDR3 extends over 16 amino acids. The junction had 8 bases not matched to a gene; V was cut back by 6 bases and J by 2 bases.

J is TRBJ2-1 and V is TRBV2; 13 nucleotides match TRBD2. This CDR3 contains 15 residues. V was clipped by 6 bases and J by 8 bases; unmatched bases: 7. Germline V CDR1 and CDR2: SNHLY, FYNNEI. CDR3 sequence: CASRRTSGSLDEQFF. The DNA for the CDR3 is TGTGCCAGCAGGAGGACTAGCGGGAGTTTGGATGAGCAGTTCTTC. Full variable domain (missing parts from reference TRBV2 and TRBJ2-1): EPEVTQTPSHQVTQMGQEVILRCVPISNHLYFYWYRQILGQKVEFLVSFYNNEISEKSEIFDDQFSVERPDGSNFTLKIRSTKLEDSAMYFCASRRTSGSLDEQFFGPGTRLTVL.

The rearrangement links TRBV13 to TRBJ2-2, with D unclear. The CDR3 is 13 amino acids. Germline-derived CDR1 and CDR2 are PRHDT and FYEKMQ (reference sequence). V lost 6 bases to trimming and J lost 5 bases, with 10 bases between them. CDR3 region: CASRSINTGELFF. The CDR3 region has the DNA TGTGCCAGCAGGTCAATCAATACCGGGGAGCTGTTTTTT.